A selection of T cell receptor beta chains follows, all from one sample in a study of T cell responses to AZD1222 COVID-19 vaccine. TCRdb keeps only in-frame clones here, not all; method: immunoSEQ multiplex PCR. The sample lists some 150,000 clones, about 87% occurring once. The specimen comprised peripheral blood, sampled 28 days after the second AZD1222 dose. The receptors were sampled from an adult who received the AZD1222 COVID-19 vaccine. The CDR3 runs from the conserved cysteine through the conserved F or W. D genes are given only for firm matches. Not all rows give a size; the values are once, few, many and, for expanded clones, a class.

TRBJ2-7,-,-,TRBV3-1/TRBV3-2,TGTGCCAGCAGCCAAGATAAGGTCCAGCAGTACTTC,CASSQDKVQQYF
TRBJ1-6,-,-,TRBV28,TGTGCCAGCATCTCAGGGAATTCACCCCTCCACTTT,CASISGNSPLHF
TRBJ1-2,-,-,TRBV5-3,TGTGCCAGAAGCCTCAGCGGGACATTCGACCTAGACAACTATGGCTACACCTTC,CARSLSGTFDLDNYGYTF
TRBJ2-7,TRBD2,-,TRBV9,TGTGCCAGCAGCGTAGGGGGAGGGGCAATTGAGCAGTACTTC,CASSVGGGAIEQYF
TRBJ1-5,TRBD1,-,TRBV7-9,TGTGCCAGCAGCCCGGAGGGGACAGGCAATCAGCCCCAGCATTTT,CASSPEGTGNQPQHF
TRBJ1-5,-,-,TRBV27,TGTGCCAGCAAGAGGGGGGACCTCAATCAGCCCCAGCATTTT,CASKRGDLNQPQHF
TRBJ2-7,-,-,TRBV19,TGTGCCAGTAGTACGAGCGACAAGCCCCCCTACGAGCAGTACTTC,CASSTSDKPPYEQYF
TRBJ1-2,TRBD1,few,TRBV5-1,TGCGCCAGCAGCTTGCCCGGGACAGAATCGATCTATGGCTACACCTTC,CASSLPGTESIYGYTF
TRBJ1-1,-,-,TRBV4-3,TGCGCCAGCAGCCAAGATCACCAGCTTCCGAACACTGAAGCTTTCTTT,CASSQDHQLPNTEAFF
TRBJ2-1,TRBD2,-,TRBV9,TGTGCCAGCGGTCGAGGCCTAGCGGGAGTGGGGAATGAGCAGTTCTTC,CASGRGLAGVGNEQFF
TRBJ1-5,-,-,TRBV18,TGTGCCAGCTCCCCTGTCAATCAGCCCCAGCATTTT,CASSPVNQPQHF
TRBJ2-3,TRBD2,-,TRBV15,TGTGCCACCAGCAGAGCGGCTAGCGGGAGAGGGTCAGATACGCAGTATTTT,CATSRAASGRGSDTQYF
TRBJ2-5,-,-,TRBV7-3,TGTGCCAGCAGCTTAGTCCTAAGGGAGACCCAGTACTTC,CASSLVLRETQYF
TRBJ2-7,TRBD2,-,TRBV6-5,TGTGCCAGTCTCGATAGCGGGAGGGCCTACGAGCAGTACTTC,CASLDSGRAYEQYF
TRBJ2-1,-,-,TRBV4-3,TGCGCCAGCAGCCAAGATGGGGCTTTTAGTACAGGTGAGCAGTTCTTC,CASSQDGAFSTGEQFF
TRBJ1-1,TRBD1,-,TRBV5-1,TGCGCCAGCAGCTTGGCCATCGTGACAGGGGGTGGGTACACTGAAGCTTTCTTT,CASSLAIVTGGGYTEAFF
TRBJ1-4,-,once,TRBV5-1,TGCGCCAGCTCCTCCGGGACCCTTGGGGAAAAACTGTTTTTT,CASSSGTLGEKLFF
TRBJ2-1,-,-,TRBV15,TGTGCCACCAGCAGACCCCAATTGGGCTTCACCAGCTCCTACAATGAGCAGTTCTTC,CATSRPQLGFTSSYNEQFF
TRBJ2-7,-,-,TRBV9,TGTGCCAGCAGCCCACAGGGATCCATAACCTACGAGCAGTACTTC,CASSPQGSITYEQYF
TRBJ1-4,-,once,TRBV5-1,TGCGCCAGCAGCCGGGACGCAACTAATGAAAAACTGTTTTTT,CASSRDATNEKLFF
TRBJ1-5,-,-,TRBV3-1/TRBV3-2,TGTGCCAGCAGCCAAGGGGTTGGGCAGCCCCAGCATTTT,CASSQGVGQPQHF
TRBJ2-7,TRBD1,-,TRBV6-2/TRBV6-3,TGTGCCAGCAGTCTACGCGAGGGACAGGGGAGGCACTTC,CASSLREGQGRHF
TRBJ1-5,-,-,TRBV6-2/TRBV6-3,TGTGCCAGCAGTTACTCGAAGGGCTGGAATCAGCCCCAGCATTTT,CASSYSKGWNQPQHF
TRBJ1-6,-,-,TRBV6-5,TGTGCCAGCAGACCGGTAGAGAAAAATTCACCCCTCCACTTT,CASRPVEKNSPLHF
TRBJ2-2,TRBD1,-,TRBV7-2,TGTGCCAGCAGCTTAAGACAGGGGGCAACGGGGGAGCTGTTTTTT,CASSLRQGATGELFF
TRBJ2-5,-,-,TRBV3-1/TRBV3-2,TGTGCCAGCAGCCACGGGGGTCAAGAGACCCAGTACTTC,CASSHGGQETQYF
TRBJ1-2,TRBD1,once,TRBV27,TGTGCCAGCCTTGGGCCCTTGGAATACAGGGGGCGCACGGACTATGGCTACACCTTC,CASLGPLEYRGRTDYGYTF
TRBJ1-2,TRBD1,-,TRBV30,TGTGCCATGGACAGGGGCGATGGCTACACCTTC,CAMDRGDGYTF
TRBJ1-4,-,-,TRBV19,TGTGCCAGTAGTATTGTGGGGGCGACTAATGAAAAACTGTTTTTT,CASSIVGATNEKLFF
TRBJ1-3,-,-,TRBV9,TGTGCCAGCAGCGGAACAGGGAGCTCTGGAAACACCATATATTTT,CASSGTGSSGNTIYF
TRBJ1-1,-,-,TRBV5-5,TGTGCCAGTTTATTTATGGGTGAAGAAGCTTTCTTT,CASLFMGEEAFF
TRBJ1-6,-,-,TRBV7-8,TGTGCCAGCAGCCAAGACAGAACGGAACCCCTCCACTTT,CASSQDRTEPLHF
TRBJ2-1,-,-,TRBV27,TGTGCCAGCAGGCGGGACTCTCAGGAGGGGTACAATGAGCAGTTCTTC,CASRRDSQEGYNEQFF
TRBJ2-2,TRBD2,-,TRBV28,TGTGCCAGCAGTTCGAGCGGGAGGGGTGTCGGGGAGCTGTTTTTT,CASSSSGRGVGELFF
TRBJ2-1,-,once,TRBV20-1,TGCAGTGCTAGTCTCGAGGGAGTGGTGTCTGAGCAGTTCTTC,CSASLEGVVSEQFF
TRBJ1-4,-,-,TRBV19,TGTGCCAGTAGCGATGGCGTGTACAGGGCTGAAAAACTGTTTTTT,CASSDGVYRAEKLFF
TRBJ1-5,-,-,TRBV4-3,TGCGCCAGCAGCCAAGATTTGGCAGTTCAGCCCCAGCATTTT,CASSQDLAVQPQHF
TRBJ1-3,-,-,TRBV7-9,TGTGCCAGCAGCAGGGACGGCAACTCTGGAAACACCATATATTTT,CASSRDGNSGNTIYF
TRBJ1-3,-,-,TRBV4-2,TGTGCCAGCAGCCAAGACGGCACGAGCTCTGGAAACACCATATATTTT,CASSQDGTSSGNTIYF
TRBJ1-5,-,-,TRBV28,TGTGCCAGCATCCTAATAGGGGATCAGCCCCAGCATTTT,CASILIGDQPQHF